This entry describes one TCR beta chain. This CDR3 is built from 15 residues. CDR1 is MNHNY, CDR2 SVGAGI, per germline (reference sequence). V lost 0 bases and J 5 bases, leaving 13 bases between the germline ends. This sample was included in a study of blood T cells in healthy people across ages. It was with a sample-barcoded 5' primer and a J-beta primer mix that a second PCR of roughly 7 to 12 cycles was run. TCRdb used MiXCR to reprocess the 5' RACE reads, holding one entry per CDR3 protein. Of about 540,000 distinct CDR3 sequences in the sample, about 25% were seen once. This sample also appeared in a second study, on T cells of mothers and their children.

The receptor's source is a boy aged 5-17 years in good health. The chain joins TRBV6-6 to TRBJ1-1, with D possibly TRBD1 on 5 matching bases. The sample consisted of blood. DNA for the CDR3: TGTGCCAGCAGTTACTCTGAAGGGACCTGGACTGAAGCTTTCTTT. Protein sequence: CASSYSEGTWTEAFF.